The source of this T cell receptor beta chain is a study of monozygotic twins with inflammatory bowel disease. The cDNA of both the TCRalpha and TCRbeta chains was subjected to two nested PCRs of around 15 and 9 cycles. TCRdb re-called the 5' RACE reads, yielding one record per CDR3 amino acid sequence without DNA. Its listing shows fewer than 200,000 distinct CDR3 sequences. This CDR3 contains 15 residues. Germline CDR1 reads MNHEY; CDR2 reads SMNVEV (reference sequence). The clonotype originates from a human donor with ulcerative colitis or Crohn's disease, or a healthy co-twin of an affected twin (not recorded which). The sequenced sample was blood. The rearrangement links TRBV27 to TRBJ2-7; TCRdb designates TRBD2, a call that cannot be tested without DNA. The CDR3 sequence is CASSPSGTRPYEQYF.